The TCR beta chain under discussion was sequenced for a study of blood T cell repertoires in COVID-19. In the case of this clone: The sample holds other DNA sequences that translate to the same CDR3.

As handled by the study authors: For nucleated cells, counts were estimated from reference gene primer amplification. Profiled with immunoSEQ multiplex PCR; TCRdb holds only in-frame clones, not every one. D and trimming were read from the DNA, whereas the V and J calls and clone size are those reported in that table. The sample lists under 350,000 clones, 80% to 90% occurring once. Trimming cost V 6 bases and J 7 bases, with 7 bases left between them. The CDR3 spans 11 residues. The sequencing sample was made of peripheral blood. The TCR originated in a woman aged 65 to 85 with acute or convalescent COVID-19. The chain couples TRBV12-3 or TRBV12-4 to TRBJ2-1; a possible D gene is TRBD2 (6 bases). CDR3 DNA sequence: TGTGCCAGCAGCCGGGGGAATGAGCAGTTCTTC. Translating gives CASSRGNEQFF.